This TCR beta chain was identified during a study of blood T cell repertoires in COVID-19. Across the whole study: The United States, Italy and Spain provided the acute and convalescent COVID-19 samples. Sources were T cells, B-cell-depleted T cells, or PBMCs; the material itself was cDNA or gDNA.

Per the study methods: Estimates of nucleated cell counts were drawn from the amplification of reference gene primers. Clones were read by immunoSEQ multiplex PCR, and TCRdb kept only the in-frame ones, dropping some. The V and J calls and clone size were taken over from that table, and D and trimming were inferred from the DNA. The sample has some 120,000 clones, approximately 84% seen once. CDR3 length: 14 residues. Deletions cut 1 base from V and 6 bases from J, with 9 bases between. Germline values: CDR1 SEHNR, CDR2 FQNEAQ (reference sequence). Sequencing input: peripheral blood. The chain joins TRBV7-9 to TRBJ2-2; D gene uncertain. This TCR derives from a man aged 70-80 years with acute or convalescent COVID-19. The chain's CDR3 is CASSLGSGSGELFF. Written as DNA, the CDR3 is TGTGCCAGCAGCTTAGGGAGTGGTTCCGGGGAGCTGTTTTTT.